These 4 T cell receptor beta chains were sequenced from one sample in a study of long-term antiretroviral therapy in people with HIV. The authors ran the immunoSEQ assay, v3.0, at survey level. This table comes from immunoSEQ multiplex PCR, and its TCRdb copy is limited to in-frame clones, with some not included. The sample holds around 20,000 clones, approximately 81% seen once. This specimen consisted of unsorted PBMCs, obtained 0.3 years after starting antiretroviral therapy. The receptors stem from a woman aged 50 to 65 with HIV.

This clone has only a few counts. The J gene is TRBJ1-5, the V gene TRBV6-5, with 7 nucleotides matching TRBD1. The germline V gene has CDR1 MNHEY and CDR2 SVGAGI. With 4 bases clipped from V and 2 bases from J, the junction kept 5 bases outside the gene matches. The CDR3 runs 15 residues. CDR3 amino acids: CASSSGQEGNQPQHF. As DNA, the CDR3 is TGTGCCAGCAGTTCTGGACAGGAGGGCAATCAGCCCCAGCATTTT.

This chain connects TRBV5-1 to TRBJ2-3; 7 positions agree with TRBD2. Germline values: CDR1 SGHRS, CDR2 YFSETQ. Trimming at V came to 6 bases and at J to 3 bases, leaving 4 bases not matched to a gene. The CDR3 spans 13 residues. The CDR3 DNA follows: TGCGCCAGCAACATGGGAGGGACAGATACGCAGTATTTT. Amino acid sequence: CASNMGGTDTQYF.

This clone appeared a single time. CDR3 sequence (DNA): TGTGCCAGCTATGGTGGGGGGGCGAACACCGGGGAGCTGTTTTTT. Amino acids: CASYGGGANTGELFF. This chain links TRBV2 with TRBJ2-2; 7 bases align to TRBD2. The CDR3 is 15 residues long. CDR1 and CDR2 (germline): SNHLY, FYNNEI. J lost 0 bases, V lost 8 bases, and 6 bases had no gene match. The variable domain in full, with the rest retrieved from reference TRBV2 and TRBJ2-2, is EPEVTQTPSHQVTQMGQEVILRCVPISNHLYFYWYRQILGQKVEFLVSFYNNEISEKSEIFDDQFSVERPDGSNFTLKIRSTKLEDSAMYFCASYGGGANTGELFFGEGSRLTVL.

This chain connects TRBV27 to TRBJ2-2; D ambiguous. The length of the CDR3 is 12 residues. Germline V gene sequence: CDR1 MNHEY, CDR2 SMNVEV (reference sequence). Trimming removed 2 bases at V and 7 bases at J, with 5 bases between. Here the CDR3 DNA reads TGTGCCAGCAGTTTACACGGCGGGGAGCTGTTTTTT. Translation gives CASSLHGGELFF.